The 14 T cell receptor beta chains given below trace back to one sample, sequenced in a study of T cell repertoires in cytomegalovirus infection. These receptors' antigens are unknown. Using its own MiXCR run on the reads, TCRdb lists one record per CDR3 protein. The data contain 80,000 or so distinct CDR3 sequences, 35% to 45% of them seen just once; the ten biggest clones take up 93%. This specimen consisted of CD8+ T cells from cultured PBMCs, obtained from culture after CMV antigen stimulation. These TCRs come from a human donor in good health (CMV status not recorded). Some clones in this sample may be carry-over from other donors' samples.

V and J are TRBV7-6 and TRBJ1-1; 8 bases fit TRBD1. Germline V gene data show CDR1 as SGHVS and CDR2 as FNYEAQ. J was trimmed by 14 bases and V by 5 bases; bases with no gene match: 16. The length of the CDR3 is 14 residues. CDR3 loop: CASSPGTGTLNEFF. The CDR3 DNA sequence: TGTGCCAGCAGCCCCGGGACAGGTACCCTGAACGAGTTCTTT.

This clonotype was recorded only once. V gene TRBV6-1 combines with J gene TRBJ2-1; TRBD2 agrees at 9 bases. Germline CDR1 MNHNS, CDR2 SASEGT. V lost 10 bases to trimming and J lost 3 bases; unmatched junction nucleotides: 1. The CDR3 extends over 12 amino acids. Written as DNA, the CDR3 is TGTGCCACTAGCGGGGACTACAATGAGCAGTTCTTC. This gives the protein CATSGDYNEQFF.

A single count supports this clonotype. The V gene is TRBV19, the J gene TRBJ1-1; tentative D call: TRBD1 (5 bases). The V gene lost 2 bases and the J gene lost 8 bases, with 12 bases spanning the gap. CDR1 is LNHDA and CDR2 is SQIVND in the germline V gene (reference sequence). CDR3 length: 13 amino acids. The CDR3 DNA sequence: TGTGCCAGTAGTATAAAGGCAGGGAGAGAAGCTTTCTTT. Translating it yields CASSIKAGREAFF.

The V gene is TRBV7-9, the J gene TRBJ2-7; D may be TRBD2 (6 bases). V was trimmed by 8 bases and J by 4 bases, leaving 18 bases between them. Per germline, CDR1 SEHNR and CDR2 FQNEAQ (reference sequence). The length of the CDR3 is 14 residues. In DNA form, the CDR3 reads TGTGCCAGCCAACCCGCGGCGCGGGGTTACGAGCAGTACTTC. The encoded protein is CASQPAARGYEQYF.

CDR3 bases: TGTGCCAGCAGTGAGGACAGGGGGTGGTACAATGAGCAGTTCTTC. Amino acid sequence: CASSEDRGWYNEQFF. The chain uses TRBV2 and TRBJ2-1, with TRBD1 identical over 10 bases. Trimming cost V 3 bases and J 4 bases; bases outside gene matches: 3. The CDR3 runs 15 residues. Germline V gives CDR1 SNHLY, CDR2 FYNNEI. Full variable domain (outside the CDR3, taken from reference TRBV2 and TRBJ2-1): EPEVTQTPSHQVTQMGQEVILRCVPISNHLYFYWYRQILGQKVEFLVSFYNNEISEKSEIFDDQFSVERPDGSNFTLKIRSTKLEDSAMYFCASSEDRGWYNEQFFGPGTRLTVL.

The chain joins TRBV6-1 to TRBJ1-1, with a tentative D call TRBD1 (5 bases). V lost 5 bases to trimming and J lost 5 bases, with 12 bases between them. From germline, CDR1 is MNHNS and CDR2 SASEGT. The CDR3 is made up of 13 amino acids. Written as DNA, the CDR3 is TGTGCCAGCAGTCTTCAGGCAGGGACTGAAGCTTTCTTT. Amino acids: CASSLQAGTEAFF.

In its sample, this clonotype was seen a few times. This rearrangement joins TRBV6-2 or TRBV6-3 to TRBJ2-5; the D is unclear. Germline V CDR1 and CDR2: MNHEY, SVGEGT. Trimming cost V 3 bases and J 5 bases, with 16 bases left between them. The CDR3 is 15 residues long. CDR3 loop: CASSYYINSRETQYF. CDR3 nucleotide sequence: TGTGCCAGCAGTTATTACATTAACAGTAGGGAGACCCAGTACTTC.

This clonotype was observed a handful of times. V is TRBV4-1 and J is TRBJ1-4; 9 bases match TRBD1. Germline values: CDR1 MGHRA, CDR2 YSYEKL. Trimming removed 0 bases from V and 5 bases from J; junction bases left unmatched: 7. The CDR3 loop spans 17 amino acids. For the CDR3, the DNA is TGCGCCAGCAGCCAAGATGGGGCCGGGACAGGGAATGAAAAACTGTTTTTT. This encodes CASSQDGAGTGNEKLFF.

The gene calls are TRBV2 and TRBJ2-3; TRBD1 matches at 7 bases. CDR3 length equals 15 residues. The germline gives CDR1 SNHLY, CDR2 FYNNEI. J was trimmed by 2 bases and V by 2 bases; bases with no gene match: 4. The CDR3, as DNA: TGTGCCAGCAGTGAACCCGGGACAGTCACAGATACGCAGTATTTT. Encoded protein: CASSEPGTVTDTQYF.

This clonotype was counted a few times. The chain carries TRBV6-1 and TRBJ2-3; 7 bases align to TRBD1. The CDR3 loop spans 18 amino acids. The ends lost 5 bases at V and 8 bases at J; junction bases unmatched: 22. The V gene's germline CDR1 is MNHNS and CDR2 SASEGT. Here the CDR3 reads CASSSWDSLGPSISTQYF. The CDR3 DNA reads TGTGCCAGCAGTTCGTGGGACAGTCTCGGCCCGTCAATCAGTACGCAGTATTTT.

This clonotype occurred a few times. The chain couples TRBV20-1 to TRBJ1-1; D not resolved. V lost 2 bases and J 1 base, leaving 5 bases between the germline ends. Germline assignment: CDR1 DFQATT and CDR2 SNEGSKA (reference sequence). This CDR3 is 12 amino acids long. CDR3 loop: CSARKGNTEAFF. The CDR3 DNA reads as TGCAGTGCTAGAAAGGGGAACACTGAAGCTTTCTTT.

This clonotype was seen a few times. This chain uses TRBV20-1 with TRBJ1-2; no reliable D call. The germline V gene has CDR1 DFQATT and CDR2 SNEGSKA (reference sequence). This CDR3 spans 12 amino acids. The germline V and J ends were trimmed by 6 bases and 5 bases, with 13 bases remaining between them. The CDR3 bases are TGCAGTGCCCCCACCGCATATTATGGCTACACCTTC. Protein product: CSAPTAYYGYTF.

This clonotype was recorded a few times. The rearrangement uses TRBV7-6 and TRBJ2-3, with 11 bases fitting TRBD2. CDR3 length equals 17 residues. V lost 2 bases and J lost 0; bases outside the gene matches: 4. Germline CDR1 is SGHVS and CDR2 is FNYEAQ. CDR3 residues: CASSLRLAGFSTDTQYF. CDR3 nucleotide sequence: TGTGCCAGCAGCTTAAGACTAGCGGGATTCAGCACAGATACGCAGTATTTT. Supplemented by reference TRBV7-6 and TRBJ2-3, the full variable domain reads GAGVSQSPRYKVTKRGQDVALRCDPISGHVSLYWYRQALGQGPEFLTYFNYEAQQDKSGLPNDRFSAERPEGSISTLTIQRTEQRDSAMYRCASSLRLAGFSTDTQYFGPGTRLTVL.

This sequence joins TRBV12-3 or TRBV12-4 and TRBJ2-5; 10 positions match TRBD2. This CDR3 is 16 amino acids long. Trimming cost V 5 bases and J 4 bases; bases outside gene matches: 10. The DNA of the CDR3 is TGTGCCAGCAGTCCTACGAGCGGGGGGGCCGGAGAGACCCAGTACTTC. Encoded protein: CASSPTSGGAGETQYF.